The 2 T cell receptor beta chains in this list originate from one sample, sequenced in a study of beta chain features in type 1 diabetes. Points from the study as a whole: TCRB CDR3s from Type 1 diabetes patients were moderately but significantly shorter in all four CD4+ subsets.

Their recognized antigens are unknown. The authors reverse transcribed all of the isolated RNA, so sequencing captured expressed TCRB transcripts. The protocol was immunoSEQ multiplex PCR, while the TCRdb copy is restricted to in-frame clones and leaves out a portion. The profile shows around 97,000 clones, under 30% of them singletons. The specimen sequenced was central memory CD4+ T cells from blood. The receptor source for this set is a woman under 30 with type 1 diabetes.

The chain recombines TRBV28 with TRBJ2-1; TRBD2 might be the D (5 bases). Looked up from germline, CDR1 is MDHEN and CDR2 is SYDVKM. With 0 bases removed from V and 10 bases from J, the gap between germline ends came to 13 bases. The CDR3 extends over 14 amino acids. In DNA, the CDR3 is TGTGCCAGCAGTTTATGGCAAGTGGACTCCGAGCAGTTCTTC. Residues: CASSLWQVDSEQFF.

The table lists this clone with a few counts. This sequence joins TRBV7-9 and TRBJ2-5, with 9 bases fitting TRBD2. Germline CDR1 and CDR2: SEHNR and FQNEAQ (reference sequence). There are 15 residues in the CDR3. The V segment lost 5 bases and the J segment 5 bases; nucleotides outside the gene matches: 9. The DNA for the CDR3 is TGTGCCAGCAGCCGACCGGGACTAGCATCTGAGACCCAGTACTTC. Translated, it gives CASSRPGLASETQYF.